This T cell receptor (beta chain) is from a study of blood T cell repertoires in COVID-19. On the study more broadly: The origin of the acute and convalescent COVID-19 samples was the United States, Italy and Spain. From T cells, B-cell-depleted T cells, or PBMCs came the material, which was cDNA or gDNA.

Original methodology: Reference gene primer amplification in the assay estimated nucleated cell counts. TCRdb keeps only in-frame clones here, not all; method: immunoSEQ multiplex PCR. The DNA was the basis for D and trimming; V, J and clone size are from that table. Counted here are about 200,000 clones, 75% to 90% occurring once; the ten biggest clones make up 4.5% to 5.5%. This receptor was taken from a woman between 40 and 50 years old with acute or convalescent COVID-19. Sample: peripheral blood.

The DNA for the CDR3 is TGCGCCAGCAGCCCGGGGACTAGCCTGTACCAAGAGACCCAGTACTTC. Protein: CASSPGTSLYQETQYF. V and J are TRBV5-1 and TRBJ2-5; 9 bases are a match to TRBD2. With 4 bases clipped from V and 0 bases from J, the junction kept 7 bases outside the gene matches. This CDR3 is 16 amino acids long. Per the germline V gene, CDR1 is SGHRS and CDR2 is YFSETQ.